The clone carrying this TCR beta chain was seen more than once but under ten times. Antigen specificity is unknown. The data derive from a study of T cells after yellow fever vaccination. This CDR3 is built from 14 residues. CDR1 SGHKS and CDR2 YYEKEE come from the germline V gene (reference sequence). V was cut by 3 bases and J by 6 bases, with 13 bases left in between. The authors made TCR cDNA by 5'RACE template switching, adding a universal primer site and UMIs. TCRdb re-derived calls from the 5' RACE reads in MiXCR, one entry per CDR3 protein. Of hundreds of thousands of distinct CDR3 sequences in the sample, over 15% were seen once. General study results and limits: The booster response re-showed most primary clones: around 96% CD4, more than 70% CD8. Highly abundant clonotypes carried over from the bulk population could end up in FACS-sorted repertoires as contaminants. On re-exposure, the response was weaker but peaked faster, at day 5 versus 15.

The V call is TRBV5-5, the J call TRBJ1-5, with no clear D. Material: PBMCs, obtained before the yellow fever booster vaccination. This receptor was identified in a man younger than 30 who received the YFV17D yellow fever vaccine. In DNA, the CDR3 is TGTGCCAGCAGCTGGGTTCCGGAGGGTCAGCCCCAGCATTTT. This codes for CASSWVPEGQPQHF. Supplemented by reference TRBV5-5 and TRBJ1-5, the full variable domain reads DAGVTQSPTHLIKTRGQQVTLRCSPISGHKSVSWYQQVLGQGPQFIFQYYEKEERGRGNFPDRFSARQFPNYSSELNVNALLLGDSALYLCASSWVPEGQPQHFGDGTRLSIL.